Listed here are 2 T cell receptor beta chains from one sample, sequenced in a study of post-analysis software for immune sequencing data (dated by TCRdb to about 2015). Study-wide conclusions, independent of this receptor: Patients showed significantly higher frequencies than controls for about five TRBV segments, among them TRBV5-6, TRBV5-1 and TRBV20-1.

The library was made by PCR. TCRdb records Illumina HiSeq 2500 as the sequencer. To reduce PCR and sequencing biases, unique molecular identifiers were incorporated into the TCR beta cDNA libraries. TCRdb reprocessed the public reads (quality trimming at Q25 with fastp, clone calling with MiXCR) and kept in-frame beta chains. Each CDR3 protein appears once, grouped with its most common genes and DNA. The sample table shows roughly 400,000 distinct CDR3 sequences, and about 39% are seen once. In total, the top ten clones hold less than 8% of the sample. These TCRs are of unknown antigen specificity. Sequencing input: blood. The receptors shown here come from a girl aged 2 to 9 with multiple sclerosis.

This clonotype was picked up a small number of times. The rearrangement uses TRBV28 and TRBJ2-3; D uncertain. There are 14 residues in the CDR3. CDR1 is MDHEN and CDR2 is SYDVKM in the germline V gene. Trimming shortened V by 7 bases and J by 4 bases, and 15 bases separated the two germline ends. The CDR3 region has the DNA TGTGCCAGCACCCCGGTTTGGGAATCAGATACGCAGTATTTT. Translated: CASTPVWESDTQYF. The full variable domain, with the rest looked up from reference TRBV28 and TRBJ2-3, is DVKVTQSSRYLVKRTGEKVFLECVQDMDHENMFWYRQDPGLGLRLIYFSYDVKMKEKGDIPEGYSVSREKKERFSLILESASTNQTSMYLCASTPVWESDTQYFGPGTRLTVL.

This clonotype was detected only a few times. The rearrangement uses TRBV20-1 and TRBJ2-7; perhaps TRBD1 as D (5 bases). The germline V and J ends were trimmed by 2 bases and 3 bases, with 14 bases remaining between them. Per germline, CDR1 DFQATT and CDR2 SNEGSKA (reference sequence). The CDR3 runs 14 residues. The CDR3 sequence: CSARPDSLIYEQYF. CDR3 bases: TGCAGTGCTAGACCAGACAGTCTCATCTACGAGCAGTACTTC.